This TCR beta chain was observed in a study of blood T cell repertoires in COVID-19. Study as a whole: The United States, Italy and Spain were the sources of the acute and convalescent COVID-19 samples. PBMCs, B-cell-depleted T cells, or T cells were the source of the cDNA or gDNA that made up the material.

Assay used: immunoSEQ multiplex PCR; TCRdb lists only in-frame clones, some missing. Counted here are 200,000 to 250,000 clones, 81% occurring once; the ten biggest clones make up more than 8.5%. CDR3 size: 15 residues. Germline-derived CDR1 and CDR2 are SEHNR and FQNEAQ (reference sequence). V dropped 3 bases and J dropped 5; count of bases not matched to a gene: 7. Recruits, aged roughly 18 to 100 years, lived in 24 US areas. Cohort assignment relied on participant-reported clinical history. What was sequenced was PBMCs or T cells enriched from blood (not recorded which). This sequence originates from a woman in her 50s with acute COVID-19. J is TRBJ2-5 and V is TRBV7-9; 9 nucleotides match TRBD2. The CDR3 protein is CASSLGLALWETQYF. CDR3 in DNA: TGTGCCAGCAGCTTGGGACTAGCCCTGTGGGAGACCCAGTACTTC.